This T cell receptor beta chain was sequenced for a study of T cells in Graves' hyperthyroidism and ophthalmopathy. The CDR3 extends over 15 amino acids. Trimming removed 5 bases from V and 3 bases from J; junction bases left unmatched: 9. Germline V lookup: CDR1 DFQATT, CDR2 SNEGSKA (reference sequence). Amplification of TCR beta CDR3 regions was performed using RNA transcripts as template. HTBI primers were employed in a first-round RT-PCR of the TCR CDR3. MiXCR was run by TCRdb on the multiplex PCR reads, yielding one entry per CDR3 protein. The sample has some 600,000 distinct CDR3 sequences, approximately 15% seen once. Diagnoses were established using clinical symptoms, serum thyroxine and TRAb, thyroid ultrasound and orbital computed tomography.

This sequence joins TRBV20-1 and TRBJ2-5; 10 nucleotides agree with TRBD1. The sample was blood. The clonotype comes from a woman under 40 with Graves' hyperthyroidism that later progressed to Graves' ophthalmopathy. CDR3 coding DNA: TGCAGTGCTGCGATTCTCGGGACAGGGGAAGAGACCCAGTACTTC. Amino acids: CSAAILGTGEETQYF.